This TCR beta chain stems from a study of blood T cells in healthy people across ages. The second PCR ran roughly 6 to 12 cycles with a sample-barcoded 5' primer and J-beta primers. Per-sample output comprised a minimum of 2.5 million paired-end reads containing CDR3. TCRdb re-called the 5' RACE reads with MiXCR, one entry per CDR3 protein. Here the sample spans 1 million to 1.2 million distinct CDR3 sequences, more than 30% being singletons. Extracted total RNA amounted to at least 5.5 micrograms for each sample. CDR1 is MGHRA, CDR2 YSYEKL, per germline. This CDR3 has 18 amino acids. With 4 bases clipped from V and 8 bases from J, the junction kept 17 bases outside the gene matches. General study results and limits: Diversity of TCR beta correlated strongly with naive T cell percentage.

Notes on this clonotype: Its antigen is not known.

The chain carries TRBV4-1 and TRBJ2-1; the match to TRBD2 covers 10 bases. Sequencing used blood. The receptor's source is a man aged 18 to 30 in good health. The CDR3: CASSPVLAGGRRGDEQFF. DNA of the CDR3: TGCGCCAGCAGCCCCGTGTTAGCGGGGGGCCGCAGGGGGGATGAGCAGTTCTTC.